These 32 T cell receptor beta chains were sequenced from one sample in a study of blood T cell repertoires in COVID-19. Method: immunoSEQ multiplex PCR; TCRdb's copy keeps in-frame clones and lacks some. Of some 200,000 clones listed, roughly four fifths were seen once; the top ten hold about 6%. Sequenced sample: peripheral blood. The origin of the receptors is a woman aged 40-49 years with acute or convalescent COVID-19.

The chain combines TRBV7-6 with TRBJ1-1; TRBD1 matches at 8 bases. CDR1 SGHVS and CDR2 FNYEAQ come from the germline V gene. There are 17 residues in the CDR3. Trimming at V came to 6 bases and at J to 0 bases, leaving 12 bases not matched to a gene. Here the CDR3 DNA reads TGTGCCAGCAGAACTAGGGGCAGGGGGCTCATGAACACTGAAGCTTTCTTT. Translated: CASRTRGRGLMNTEAFF. Combining the CDR3 with reference TRBV7-6 and TRBJ1-1 gives the whole variable domain GAGVSQSPRYKVTKRGQDVALRCDPISGHVSLYWYRQALGQGPEFLTYFNYEAQQDKSGLPNDRFSAERPEGSISTLTIQRTEQRDSAMYRCASRTRGRGLMNTEAFFGQGTRLTVV.

This clone was counted a few times. As DNA, the CDR3 is TGCGCCAGCAGCCCTCTGACAGGGGGCGGCTATGGCTACACCTTC. This translates into CASSPLTGGGYGYTF. The rearrangement uses TRBV5-1 and TRBJ1-2; 10 bases are shared with TRBD1. The V gene's germline CDR1 is SGHRS and CDR2 YFSETQ. With 4 bases clipped from V and 4 bases from J, the junction kept 7 bases outside the gene matches. CDR3 size: 15 residues.

The gene calls are TRBV3-1 (or the pseudogene TRBV3-2) and TRBJ2-5; 11 positions agree with TRBD2. Germline CDR1 LGHDT, CDR2 YNNKEL (reference sequence). This CDR3 is 17 amino acids long. V shed 0 bases, J shed 5 bases, and the junction held 8 bases outside the gene matches. For the CDR3, the DNA is TGTGCCAGCAGCCAAGAATTTGGTAGCGGGAGGGGGGAGACCCAGTACTTC. Protein product: CASSQEFGSGRGETQYF.

This clone was picked up a small number of times. The CDR3 spells CASSIWGGNEQFF. CDR3 nucleotide sequence: TGTGCCAGTAGTATTTGGGGGGGGAATGAGCAGTTCTTC. The V call is TRBV19, the J call TRBJ2-1, with 7 bases that match TRBD2. This CDR3 contains 13 residues. Trimming removed 3 bases from V and 7 bases from J; junction bases left unmatched: 3. Germline assignment: CDR1 LNHDA and CDR2 SQIVND (reference sequence).

This rearrangement joins TRBV9 to TRBJ1-6; D perhaps matches TRBD1 (5 bases). V dropped 2 bases and J dropped 5 bases, with 17 bases sitting between them. The germline gives CDR1 SGDLS, CDR2 YYNGEE. This CDR3 spans 17 amino acids. In DNA form, the CDR3 reads TGTGCCAGCAGCGTTGCGGGGACCCAAGGCCATAATTCACCCCTCCACTTT. This codes for CASSVAGTQGHNSPLHF.

The chain combines TRBV5-4 with TRBJ1-3; possible D gene TRBD1, 5 bases. The ends were cut back, 4 bases at V and 2 bases at J, with 13 bases in the middle. The CDR3 contains 15 residues. Germline V CDR1 and CDR2: SGHNT, YYREEE (reference sequence). The CDR3 region has the DNA TGTGCCAGCAGCAAAACCGGGACTGCTGGAAACACCATATATTTT. Translation gives CASSKTGTAGNTIYF. Complete variable domain (other parts from reference TRBV5-4 and TRBJ1-3): ETGVTQSPTHLIKTRGQQVTLRCSSQSGHNTVSWYQQALGQGPQFIFQYYREEENGRGNFPPRFSGLQFPNYSSELNVNALELDDSALYLCASSKTGTAGNTIYFGEGSWLTVV.

The CDR3 coding sequence is TGTGCCAGCAGTGGACAGGGAGCAAACACCGGGGAGCTGTTTTTT. It codes for CASSGQGANTGELFF. The rearrangement joins TRBV25-1 to TRBJ2-2; TRBD1 matches at 7 bases. Germline V gene sequence: CDR1 MGHDK, CDR2 SYGVNS. This CDR3 comprises 15 residues. V trimming: 4 bases; J trimming: 2 bases; junction bases outside the gene matches: 4.

The J gene is TRBJ1-3, the V gene TRBV6-5; D uncertain. V lost 1 base, J lost 4 bases, and 8 bases lay in between. Germline lookup yields CDR1 MNHEY and CDR2 SVGAGI. The CDR3 is made up of 14 amino acids. Written as DNA, the CDR3 is TGTGCCAGCAGTTACTTGGGGAGAGGAAACACCATATATTTT. It specifies CASSYLGRGNTIYF.

This chain uses TRBV7-9 with TRBJ1-6; D is unresolved. Germline V lookup: CDR1 SEHNR, CDR2 FQNEAQ (reference sequence). This CDR3 is built from 15 residues. The CDR3 sequence: CLPPRPAGYNSPLHF. The CDR3 DNA sequence: TGTCTACCCCCTAGACCAGCTGGGTATAATTCACCCCTCCACTTT. The full variable domain, in which reference TRBV7-9 and TRBJ1-6 provide the parts outside the CDR3, is DTGVSQNPRHKITKRGQNVTFRCDPISEHNRLYWYRQTLGQGPEFLTYFQNEAQLEKSRLLSDRFSAERPKGSFSTLEIQRTEQGDSAMYLCLPPRPAGYNSPLHFGNGTRLTVT.

This clone occurred a few times. J is TRBJ1-4 and V is TRBV7-9; D uncertain. V was cut by 6 bases and J by 0 bases, with 5 bases left in between. Germline loops: CDR1 SEHNR, CDR2 FQNEAQ (reference sequence). The CDR3 has 13 residues. Written as DNA, the CDR3 is TGTGCCAGCAGGTTTACAACTAATGAAAAACTGTTTTTT. Encoded protein: CASRFTTNEKLFF. Looking up the rest from reference TRBV7-9 and TRBJ1-4 gives the full variable domain: DTGVSQNPRHKITKRGQNVTFRCDPISEHNRLYWYRQTLGQGPEFLTYFQNEAQLEKSRLLSDRFSAERPKGSFSTLEIQRTEQGDSAMYLCASRFTTNEKLFFGSGTQLSVL.

This sequence joins TRBV9 and TRBJ2-5, with D maybe TRBD1 (5 bases). The V gene's germline CDR1 is SGDLS and CDR2 YYNGEE. There are 14 residues in the CDR3. V shed 3 bases and J shed 5 bases, with 14 bases lying between them. The CDR3 region has the DNA TGTGCCAGCAGCGGGGCCACAAACAGGGAGACCCAGTACTTC. As protein: CASSGATNRETQYF.

V usage is TRBV12-3 or TRBV12-4 and J usage is TRBJ1-3; D gene unclear. Trimming removed 3 bases from V and 4 bases from J, with 4 bases in between. CDR3 length: 12 residues. The CDR3 is CASSFQGNTIYF. CDR3 DNA: TGTGCCAGCAGTTTCCAGGGAAACACCATATATTTT.

The chain couples TRBV15 to TRBJ2-3, with 9 bases matching TRBD1. V gave up 5 bases and J gave up 5 bases; unmatched junction bases: 8. Germline values: CDR1 LNHNV, CDR2 YYDKDF (reference sequence). There are 15 residues in the CDR3. The CDR3 bases are TGTGCCACCAGCTGGGACAGGGAGTTCCAAGATACGCAGTATTTT. It is translated as CATSWDREFQDTQYF.

This clone was picked up one time. The CDR3 DNA reads TGTGCCAGCGGGACACTAAAGACCTTACCCTACGAGCAGTACTTC. Protein product: CASGTLKTLPYEQYF. This chain uses TRBV28 with TRBJ2-7, with TRBD1 as a possible D gene (6 bases). CDR3 length: 15 amino acids. Trimming removed 8 bases from V and 2 bases from J, with 19 bases in between. Germline CDR1 is MDHEN and CDR2 is SYDVKM.

This chain links TRBV5-1 with TRBJ2-1; 7 bases are shared with TRBD1. The CDR3 runs to 15 residues. Germline trimming cut 1 base from V and 6 bases from J; bases unmatched to any gene: 7. Germline V gene lookup returns CDR1 SGHRS and CDR2 YFSETQ. The CDR3 bases are TGCGCCAGCAGCTTGTCGAGACAGGGTATCAATGAGCAGTTCTTC. Its translation is CASSLSRQGINEQFF.

This chain connects TRBV2 to TRBJ2-1; 12 bases align to TRBD2. Trimming cost V 4 bases and J 8 bases; bases outside gene matches: 12. CDR3 length: 17 amino acids. The V gene's germline CDR1 is SNHLY and CDR2 FYNNEI. CDR3: CASSGTSGVFQAYEQFF. The CDR3 DNA is TGTGCCAGCAGTGGGACTAGCGGGGTATTTCAGGCTTATGAGCAGTTCTTC.

On this clone: This same CDR3 is encoded by further DNA sequences in the sample. CDR3 sequence (DNA): TGTGCCAGCAGCGTTTCAGGGATGAACACTGAAGCTTTCTTT. It specifies CASSVSGMNTEAFF. The rearrangement joins TRBV9 to TRBJ1-1, with D maybe TRBD1 (5 bases). Germline CDR1 reads SGDLS; CDR2 reads YYNGEE. V was pared by 2 bases and J by 0 bases, with 8 bases between. The CDR3 length is 14 residues.

The rearrangement links TRBV6-5 to TRBJ1-5; 9 positions agree with TRBD1. Germline V gene lookup returns CDR1 MNHEY and CDR2 SVGAGI. CDR3 length equals 13 residues. The V segment lost 9 bases and the J segment 7 bases; nucleotides outside the gene matches: 7. CDR3 region: CASNTGGGQPQHF. The CDR3 DNA reads as TGTGCCAGTAATACAGGGGGCGGACAGCCCCAGCATTTT.

The gene calls are TRBV27 and TRBJ2-1; no reliable D call. The CDR3 contains 14 residues. The germline V and J ends were trimmed by 2 bases and 0 bases, with 5 bases remaining between them. Germline V gene data show CDR1 as MNHEY and CDR2 as SMNVEV (reference sequence). CDR3 residues: CASSLQNSYNEQFF. For the CDR3, the DNA is TGTGCCAGCAGTTTACAGAACTCCTACAATGAGCAGTTCTTC.

Only a few counts were recorded for this clone. V is TRBV10-1 and J is TRBJ2-7; TRBD2 matches 10 bases. The trim removed 2 bases at V and 3 bases at J, leaving 1 base unmatched. Germline V gene sequence: CDR1 WNHNN, CDR2 SYGVQD (reference sequence). This CDR3 comprises 14 residues. The CDR3 coding sequence is TGCGCCAGCAGTGAGAGGACTAGCGGCTACGAGCAGTACTTC. The encoded protein is CASSERTSGYEQYF.

This chain joins TRBV5-1 and TRBJ2-3; TRBD1 aligns across 10 bases. Trimming removed 2 bases from V and 3 bases from J; junction bases left unmatched: 9. Germline CDR1 SGHRS, CDR2 YFSETQ. CDR3 length: 17 amino acids. In DNA form, the CDR3 reads TGCGCCAGCAGCTTTAGTAGGGACAGGGGTTGGACAGATACGCAGTATTTT. It translates to CASSFSRDRGWTDTQYF.

The chain joins TRBV6-1 to TRBJ2-3; 9 nucleotides line up with TRBD2. Losses at the gene ends were 2 bases for V and 15 bases for J; bases not matched to a gene: 15. This CDR3 comprises 15 residues. Per germline, CDR1 MNHNS and CDR2 SASEGT. CDR3 nucleotides: TGTGCCAGCAGTGAAAGTTCTTGGCTAGCGGGGATATCATATTTT. It specifies CASSESSWLAGISYF.

This clone was detected once. The genes are TRBV27 and TRBJ2-3; TRBD1 is a possible D gene (5 bases). V was pared by 3 bases and J by 3 bases, with 13 bases between. CDR1 and CDR2 from the germline V gene are MNHEY and SMNVEV (reference sequence). The CDR3 has 15 residues. CDR3 protein: CASSLKGFKTDTQYF. CDR3 sequence (DNA): TGTGCCAGCAGTTTGAAGGGGTTCAAGACAGATACGCAGTATTTT.

For the CDR3, the DNA is TGTGCCACCAGCAGAGTCTTCAGGGGTAATTCACCCCTCCACTTT. This codes for CATSRVFRGNSPLHF. The chain links TRBV15 to TRBJ1-6; a possible D gene is TRBD1 (6 bases). V gave up 1 base and J gave up 6 bases, with 10 bases separating them. The CDR3 spans 15 residues. CDR1 and CDR2 from the germline V gene are LNHNV and YYDKDF (reference sequence).

The rearrangement uses TRBV19 and TRBJ2-1, with 10 bases identical to TRBD2. Per the germline V gene, CDR1 is LNHDA and CDR2 is SQIVND (reference sequence). V lost 5 bases to trimming and J lost 7 bases; unmatched junction nucleotides: 14. The CDR3 has 17 amino acids. CDR3 in amino acids: CASSGGLAGVPRNEQFF. Written as DNA, the CDR3 is TGTGCCAGTAGTGGCGGGCTAGCGGGAGTGCCCAGGAATGAGCAGTTCTTC.

This clone has more than one count but fewer than ten. The chain combines TRBV30 with TRBJ2-7; D uncertain. Germline CDR1 GTSNPN, CDR2 SVGIG (reference sequence). This CDR3 contains 11 residues. Trimming removed 2 bases from V and 1 base from J, with 3 bases in between. In nucleotides, the CDR3 is TGTGCCTGGAGTACTTCCTACGAGCAGTACTTC. It translates to CAWSTSYEQYF. Supplemented by reference TRBV30 and TRBJ2-7, the full variable domain reads SQTIHQWPATLVQPVGSPLSLECTVEGTSNPNLYWYRQAAGRGLQLLFYSVGIGQISSEVPQNLSASRPQDRQFILSSKKLLLSDSGFYLCAWSTSYEQYFGPGTRLTVT.

The V and J genes are TRBV18 and TRBJ1-4; D is unclear. Trimming shortened V by 4 bases and J by 8 bases, and 14 bases separated the two germline ends. CDR3 length: 14 amino acids. The germline gives CDR1 KGHSH, CDR2 LQKENI. This CDR3 reads CASSQSWEAEKLFF. DNA of the CDR3: TGTGCCAGCTCACAGTCTTGGGAGGCAGAAAAACTGTTTTTT.

The chain links TRBV27 to TRBJ1-6, with D maybe TRBD1 (6 bases). CDR3 length: 14 residues. Germline V gene data show CDR1 as MNHEY and CDR2 as SMNVEV (reference sequence). V dropped 0 bases and J dropped 10 bases, with 10 bases sitting between them. CDR3 DNA sequence: TGTGCCAGCAGTTTATCGGGACATCGGTCACCCCTCCACTTT. Its translation is CASSLSGHRSPLHF.

The gene calls are TRBV5-5 and TRBJ1-2, with 7 bases identical to TRBD1. The CDR3 is made up of 15 amino acids. Germline V lookup: CDR1 SGHKS, CDR2 YYEKEE (reference sequence). The trim removed 0 bases at V and 1 base at J, leaving 3 bases unmatched. CDR3 region: CASSLVRGLNYGYTF. The CDR3 DNA reads as TGTGCCAGCAGCTTGGTTAGGGGGCTTAACTATGGCTACACCTTC.

The chain couples TRBV11-2 to TRBJ2-7, with D perhaps matching TRBD2 (5 bases). CDR1 is SGHAT, CDR2 FQNNGV, per germline. V was pared by 4 bases and J by 5 bases, with 21 bases between. The CDR3 contains 16 residues. The CDR3 DNA follows: TGTGCCAGCAGCTCCGCTATAGGACTCCGACGCAACGAGCAGTACTTC. Amino acid sequence: CASSSAIGLRRNEQYF.

The chain has TRBV20-1 and TRBJ1-4; no clear D. The V gene's germline CDR1 is DFQATT and CDR2 SNEGSKA (reference sequence). Trimming took off 3 bases at V and 8 bases at J, with 13 bases between the two ends. This CDR3 has 13 residues. CDR3 nucleotide sequence: TGCAGTGCTAGTAGGTCTTACGGGGAAAAACTGTTTTTT. Amino acids: CSASRSYGEKLFF.

The chain is built from TRBV5-4 and TRBJ1-1; 7 positions match TRBD1. CDR1 and CDR2 (germline): SGHNT, YYREEE (reference sequence). V trimming: 4 bases; J trimming: 6 bases; junction bases outside the gene matches: 3. The CDR3 runs 12 residues. CDR3 nucleotide sequence: TGTGCCAGCAGCATCGGACAGGCTGAAGCTTTCTTT. It translates to CASSIGQAEAFF.